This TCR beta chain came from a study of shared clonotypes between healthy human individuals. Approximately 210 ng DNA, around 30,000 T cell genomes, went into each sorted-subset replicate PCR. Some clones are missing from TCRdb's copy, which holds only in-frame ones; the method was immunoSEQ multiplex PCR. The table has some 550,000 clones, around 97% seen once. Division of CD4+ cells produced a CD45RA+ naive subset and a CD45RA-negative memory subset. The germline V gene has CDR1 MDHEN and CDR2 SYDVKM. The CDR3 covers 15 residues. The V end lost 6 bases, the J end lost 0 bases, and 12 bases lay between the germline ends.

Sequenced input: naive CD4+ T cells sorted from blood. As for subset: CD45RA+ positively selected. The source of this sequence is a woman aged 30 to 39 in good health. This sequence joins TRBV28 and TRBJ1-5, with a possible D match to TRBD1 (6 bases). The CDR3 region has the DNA TGTGCCAGCAGGGAAGGACAGTATAGCAATCAGCCCCAGCATTTT. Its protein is CASREGQYSNQPQHF. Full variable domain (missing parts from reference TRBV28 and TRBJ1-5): DVKVTQSSRYLVKRTGEKVFLECVQDMDHENMFWYRQDPGLGLRLIYFSYDVKMKEKGDIPEGYSVSREKKERFSLILESASTNQTSMYLCASREGQYSNQPQHFGDGTRLSIL.